One and the same sample provided the 3 T cell receptor beta chains below, sequenced in a study of CD8+CD57+ T cells in acquired aplastic anemia (dated by TCRdb to 2016 to 2018). These reads were obtained on an Illumina HiSeq 2000. Profiling of TCR beta VDJ combinations and CDR3 sequences used genomic DNA as the template. TCRdb's own reprocessing of the public reads used fastp at Q25 and MiXCR and kept productive beta chains. Every CDR3 protein is listed once, alongside the most common genes and DNA of its rows. Recorded for this sample are 95,000 to 120,000 distinct CDR3 sequences; under 60% of them occurred a single time. Roughly 30% of the sample comes from the top ten. Sequenced input: sorted CD4+, CD8+, or CD8+CD57+ T cells (not recorded which) from PBMCs. The receptors derive from a human donor in good health, serving as a control.

The V gene is TRBV25-1, the J gene TRBJ2-7; 8 nucleotides match TRBD2. V was clipped by 6 bases and J by 3 bases; unmatched bases: 13. CDR3 size: 16 residues. In germline, CDR1 is MGHDK, CDR2 SYGVNS. CDR3 region: CASSLEFSGRIYEQYF. CDR3 nucleotide sequence: TGTGCCAGCAGCCTAGAATTCAGCGGGAGAATCTACGAGCAGTACTTC.

In this sample, this clonotype turned up many times. The chain links TRBV6-1 to TRBJ1-6, with D unclear. Per the germline V gene, CDR1 is MNHNS and CDR2 is SASEGT. The CDR3 runs 14 residues. V lost 3 bases and J lost 7, with 10 bases in between. The CDR3 spells CASSELIKNSPLHF. Written as DNA, the CDR3 is TGTGCCAGCAGTGAGTTGATCAAGAATTCACCCCTCCACTTT.

This clonotype has more than one count but fewer than ten. This chain joins TRBV25-1 and TRBJ2-7; D is tentatively TRBD1 or TRBD2 (6 bases each). This CDR3 region has 14 residues. In germline, CDR1 is MGHDK, CDR2 SYGVNS. V was clipped by 4 bases and J by 4 bases, with 14 bases between them. CDR3 in DNA: TGTGCCAGCAGTGGGGGGGCCCATGGGTACGAGCAGTACTTC. Protein sequence: CASSGGAHGYEQYF.